This TCR beta chain derives from a study of blood T cell repertoires in COVID-19. As for the study in general: PBMCs, B-cell-depleted T cells, or T cells were the source of the cDNA or gDNA that made up the material.

There are 14 residues in the CDR3. CDR1 KGHSH and CDR2 LQKENI come from the germline V gene. The trim removed 2 bases at V and 3 bases at J, leaving 4 bases unmatched. Produced via immunoSEQ multiplex PCR; TCRdb's table is partial and in-frame only. The data contain about 200,000 clones, approximately 87% of them singletons. What was sequenced was peripheral blood. This chain connects TRBV18 to TRBJ2-7; TRBD2 aligns across 7 bases. The source is a man between 60 and 75 years old who had recovered from COVID-19. CDR3 sequence reads: CASSPFPGGYEQYF. CDR3 coding DNA: TGTGCCAGCTCACCATTTCCGGGAGGCTACGAGCAGTACTTC.